These 6 T cell receptor beta chains were sequenced from one sample in a study of Graves' ophthalmopathy and Graves' hyperthyroidism. Amplification of TCR beta CDR3 regions used RNA transcripts. Second-round multiplex PCR came after first-round RT-PCR with HTBI primers. Each CDR3 protein is one row after TCRdb ran MiXCR on the multiplex PCR reads. The sample holds some 750,000 distinct CDR3 sequences; around 40% are singletons and the top ten take roughly 46%. Sequenced material: peripheral blood. All receptors come from an adult man with Graves' ophthalmopathy.

This clonotype appeared many times. The genes are TRBV9 and TRBJ1-5; no definite D call. The V gene's germline CDR1 is SGDLS and CDR2 YYNGEE. V lost 4 bases and J 4 bases, leaving 9 bases between the germline ends. This CDR3 comprises 13 residues. The CDR3 DNA follows: TGTGCCAGCAGCCCCACCGAGAATCAGCCCCAGCATTTT. It specifies CASSPTENQPQHF.

The chain carries TRBV12-3 or TRBV12-4 and TRBJ1-1; the match to TRBD1 covers 8 bases. The CDR3 has 13 amino acids. The CDR3 loop is CASGLAGQGEAFF. CDR3 bases: TGTGCTAGTGGTTTGGCTGGACAGGGAGAAGCTTTCTTT.

This clonotype was found a few times. The V and J genes are TRBV12-3 or TRBV12-4 and TRBJ2-7; D is unresolved. V was shortened by 1 base and J by 7 bases, with 11 bases between the two germline ends. There are 13 residues in the CDR3. CDR3 loop: CASSLGALGEQYF. The DNA of the CDR3 is TGTGCCAGCAGTTTAGGTGCTCTTGGAGAGCAGTACTTC.

The rearrangement uses TRBV9 and TRBJ2-5; D gene ambiguous. Germline CDR1 SGDLS, CDR2 YYNGEE. The germline V and J ends were trimmed by 0 bases and 1 base, with 10 bases remaining between them. CDR3 size: 15 residues. The CDR3 nucleotides read TGTGCCAGCAGCGTAGAGGGCAGGTTCCAAGAGACCCAGTACTTC. It is translated as CASSVEGRFQETQYF.

V gene TRBV11-2 combines with J gene TRBJ2-7, with a tentative D call TRBD2 (6 bases). The V end was cut by 6 bases, the J end by 5 bases, with 17 bases between. The CDR3 sequence is 14 residues long. Looked up from germline, CDR1 is SGHAT and CDR2 is FQNNGV. The CDR3: CASSPVGGPHEQYF. For the CDR3, the DNA is TGTGCCAGCAGTCCCGTTGGAGGGCCACACGAGCAGTACTTC.

The CDR3 spells CASSDSIQQETQYF. CDR3 in DNA: TGTGCCAGCAGTGATAGTATCCAACAAGAGACCCAGTACTTC. The rearrangement uses TRBV2 and TRBJ2-5, with D uncertain. The CDR3 has 14 residues. Germline CDR1 is SNHLY and CDR2 is FYNNEI. Trimming removed 3 bases from V and 2 bases from J, with 10 bases in between.